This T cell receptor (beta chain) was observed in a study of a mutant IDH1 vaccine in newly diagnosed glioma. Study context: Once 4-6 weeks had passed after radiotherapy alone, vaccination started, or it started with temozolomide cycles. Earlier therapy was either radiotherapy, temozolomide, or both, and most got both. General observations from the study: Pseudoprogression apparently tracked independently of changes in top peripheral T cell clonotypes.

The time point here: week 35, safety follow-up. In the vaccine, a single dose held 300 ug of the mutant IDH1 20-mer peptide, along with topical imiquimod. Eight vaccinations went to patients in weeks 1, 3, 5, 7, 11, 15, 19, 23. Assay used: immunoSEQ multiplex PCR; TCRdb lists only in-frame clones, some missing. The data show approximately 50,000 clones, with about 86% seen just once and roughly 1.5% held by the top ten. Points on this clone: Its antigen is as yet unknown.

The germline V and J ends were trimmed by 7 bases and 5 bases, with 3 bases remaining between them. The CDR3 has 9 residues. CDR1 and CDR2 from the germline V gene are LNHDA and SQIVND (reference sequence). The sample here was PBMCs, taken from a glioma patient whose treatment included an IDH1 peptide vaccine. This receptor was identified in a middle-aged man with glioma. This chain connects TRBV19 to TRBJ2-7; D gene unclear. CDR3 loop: CASNNEQYF. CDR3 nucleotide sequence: TGTGCCAGTAACAACGAGCAGTACTTC.